This record concerns one T cell receptor (beta chain) sequence. Antigen unknown. V lost 0 bases and J lost 6, with 12 bases in between. The germline V gene has CDR1 SGHTA and CDR2 FQGTGA. This CDR3 region has 15 residues. Researchers ran the PCR with 60 Vbeta and 13 Jbeta primers. The table came from immunoSEQ multiplex PCR; TCRdb's copy has only in-frame clones and leaves some out. The sample shows roughly 150,000 clones, about 80% of them seen only once. The data stem from a study of cytomegalovirus exposure and HLA in healthy donors. Study in general: Counted in an early data release were about 85 million unique TCRs from HLA-typed donors. Study conclusions and caveats: Immune exposure information available was restricted to CMV serostatus. Per published accounts, TCR beta sequences correctly predicted the HLA-A and HLA-B alleles of most subjects. Fewer N-insertions than the roughly 630-donor mean were reportedly shown by an Asian-associated ancestry cluster in a later analysis.

Sequencing input: PBMCs. This chain links TRBV7-3 with TRBJ2-1, with TRBD2 as a possible D gene (5 bases). The sequence derives from a man aged 50 or older in good health and CMV-seropositive. The CDR3: CASSLTGIESNEQFF. CDR3 DNA: TGTGCCAGCAGCTTAACCGGGATAGAATCCAATGAGCAGTTCTTC.